The 15 T cell receptor beta chains in this list originate from one sample, sequenced in a study of shared clonotypes between healthy human individuals. Sequenced by immunoSEQ multiplex PCR; TCRdb stores in-frame clones only, minus some. The sample yields 2,500,000 or so clones, over 85% seen once. The sequenced sample was naive CD4+ T cells sorted from blood. Documented subset: CD45RA+ positively selected. The receptor set was obtained from a man aged 18-30 years in good health.

J is TRBJ2-7 and V is TRBV11-2; D remains unclear. From germline, CDR1 is SGHAT and CDR2 FQNNGV. V lost 4 bases, J lost 6 bases, and 7 bases lay in between. The CDR3 has 11 residues. CDR3: CASSSGPEQYF. The CDR3 DNA reads as TGTGCCAGCAGCTCCGGGCCCGAGCAGTACTTC.

The chain recombines TRBV5-1 with TRBJ1-3, with 9 bases that match TRBD1. Germline V gives CDR1 SGHRS, CDR2 YFSETQ. Trimming removed 2 bases from V and 4 bases from J; junction bases left unmatched: 4. CDR3 length: 15 amino acids. DNA for the CDR3: TGCGCCAGCAGCTTCGGGACAGGGCAAGGAAACACCATATATTTT. Protein: CASSFGTGQGNTIYF.

The chain recombines TRBV30 with TRBJ1-4; D is ambiguous. Germline CDR1 and CDR2: GTSNPN and SVGIG (reference sequence). The CDR3 contains 16 residues. Trimming cost V 2 bases and J 4 bases, with 17 bases left between them. As DNA, the CDR3 is TGTGCCTGGAGTTCGCTCGAGCTCTTGATTAATGAAAAACTGTTTTTT. Translated, it gives CAWSSLELLINEKLFF.

V gene TRBV18 combines with J gene TRBJ1-6, with D hard to call. Germline CDR1 KGHSH, CDR2 LQKENI. V was clipped by 2 bases and J by 0 bases, with 11 bases between them. There are 17 residues in the CDR3. The CDR3 sequence: CASSPRHLNSYNSPLHF. CDR3 nucleotide sequence: TGTGCCAGCTCACCAAGACATCTAAACTCCTATAATTCACCCCTCCACTTT.

Regarding this clone: Other DNA sequences in the same sample also yield this CDR3. The V call is TRBV5-1, the J call TRBJ2-3, with D possibly TRBD2 on 6 matching bases. The CDR3 is 14 residues long. Trimming took off 4 bases at V and 0 bases at J, with 9 bases between the two ends. Germline V gene data show CDR1 as SGHRS and CDR2 as YFSETQ. This chain's CDR3 is CASSPGVSTDTQYF. CDR3 sequence (DNA): TGCGCCAGCAGCCCGGGGGTTAGCACAGATACGCAGTATTTT.

The chain couples TRBV21-1 to TRBJ1-5. TRBV21-1 is a recognized pseudogene. The CDR3 loop spans 15 amino acids. The CDR3 loop is CASSKVRGGYQPQHF. The CDR3 bases are TGTGCCAGCAGCAAAGTACGGGGCGGCTATCAGCCCCAGCATTTT.

This clone was counted once. V gene TRBV18 combines with J gene TRBJ1-3, with D tentatively TRBD1 (5 bases). The CDR3 sequence is 15 residues long. V gave up 3 bases and J gave up 4 bases, with 13 bases separating them. Per the germline V gene, CDR1 is KGHSH and CDR2 is LQKENI. The CDR3, as DNA: TGTGCCAGCTCACCCTCCCAGGGAGCCGGAAACACCATATATTTT. Its translation is CASSPSQGAGNTIYF.

V usage is TRBV4-2 and J usage is TRBJ1-4, with TRBD1 matching over 8 bases. The V and J ends lost 4 bases and 8 bases, in that order; junction bases with no gene match: 0. This CDR3 is 12 amino acids long. Per germline, CDR1 LGHNA and CDR2 YNFKEQ. CDR3 nucleotide sequence: TGTGCCAGCAGCCGACAGGGGGAAAAACTGTTTTTT. This encodes CASSRQGEKLFF.

This clone came up once. The chain uses TRBV12-5 and TRBJ2-2; D gene unclear. Trimming left V 6 bases short and J 0 bases short, with 8 bases between. Per the germline V gene, CDR1 is LGHNT and CDR2 is FRNRAP. CDR3 size: 14 residues. The CDR3 DNA is TGTGCTAGTGGGTATAAACCGAACACCGGGGAGCTGTTTTTT. The encoded protein is CASGYKPNTGELFF.

This chain links TRBV18 with TRBJ2-7, with D possibly TRBD1 on 6 matching bases. The germline gives CDR1 KGHSH, CDR2 LQKENI. The V end was cut by 4 bases, the J end by 3 bases, with 16 bases between. The CDR3 has 15 residues. CDR3 in amino acids: CASSLGAGANYEQYF. In DNA, the CDR3 is TGTGCCAGCTCACTCGGGGCAGGGGCCAACTACGAGCAGTACTTC.

This clone was seen a few times. The same CDR3 is also encoded by other DNA sequences in this sample. This chain joins TRBV30 and TRBJ1-5; weak D call: TRBD1 (6 bases). The length of the CDR3 is 14 residues. Trimming pared 2 bases from V and 1 base from J, leaving 9 bases between. CDR1 GTSNPN and CDR2 SVGIG come from the germline V gene (reference sequence). The CDR3 sequence is CAWSSGASNQPQHF. Here the CDR3 DNA reads TGTGCCTGGAGTTCGGGGGCGAGCAATCAGCCCCAGCATTTT.

Points on this clone: At one end, the junction sequence differs from germline, possibly due to a read error. This chain uses TRBV7-7 with TRBJ2-1, with D possibly TRBD1 on 6 matching bases. Germline CDR1 SSHAT, CDR2 FNYEAQ (reference sequence). This CDR3 spans 17 amino acids. DNA for the CDR3: TGTGCTAGCAGCCCTACCGGTGGGGGCAGGGGATACAATGAGCAGTTCTTC. Protein sequence: CASSPTGGGRGYNEQFF.

Of note for this clone: Within the sample, other DNA sequences also encode this same CDR3. J is TRBJ2-1 and V is TRBV11-3; D is ambiguous. Germline values: CDR1 SGHNT, CDR2 YENEEA. Trimming stripped 4 bases from V and 5 bases from J, with 6 bases between. The CDR3 extends over 12 amino acids. The CDR3 sequence is CASSSLNNEQFF. In nucleotides, the CDR3 is TGTGCCAGCAGCTCCCTTAACAATGAGCAGTTCTTC.

J is TRBJ2-7 and V is TRBV18, with unresolved D. The CDR3 runs to 14 residues. Germline-derived CDR1 and CDR2 are KGHSH and LQKENI. The germline V and J ends were trimmed by 5 bases and 2 bases, with 13 bases remaining between them. The CDR3 spells CASSERTVPYEQYF. The DNA of the CDR3 is TGTGCCAGCTCAGAAAGGACGGTACCCTACGAGCAGTACTTC.

This clone was found once. The genes are TRBV2 and TRBJ1-6, with D maybe TRBD1 (5 bases). The CDR3 contains 15 residues. In germline, CDR1 is SNHLY, CDR2 FYNNEI. Trimming took 2 bases from V and 7 from J, leaving 12 bases between them. CDR3 in DNA: TGTGCCAGCAGTGAACTTGGGGCCCCGAATTCACCCCTCCACTTT. It is translated as CASSELGAPNSPLHF.